Below are 21 T cell receptor beta chains sequenced from a single sample in a study of molecular identifiers for immune sequencing clone quantification. TCRdb itself ran the PCR reads through MiXCR, one entry per CDR3 protein. The data show 85,000 to 130,000 distinct CDR3 sequences, roughly 34% seen once. Sequencing used naive CD8+ T cells from blood, with Jurkat cell RNA spiked in. Subset given: FACS-sorted CD8+CD4-CCR7+CD45RA+ naive T cells. The receptor set was obtained from a human donor in good health. Some libraries in this study had Jurkat cell RNA spiked in.

About this clonotype: A much larger clone differs by one base, so this may be a read error. The conserved phenylalanine or tryptophan is not found at the CDR3 terminus, so this likely reflects a read error. The J gene is TRBJ2-7, the V gene TRBV4-3; tentative D call: TRBD1 (8 bases). CDR1 and CDR2 (germline): LGHNA, YSLEER. The CDR3 contains 15 residues. The V and J ends lost 4 bases and 3 bases respectively, with 16 bases between them. The CDR3 DNA reads as TGCGCCAGCAGCCCCAGCGGGACAGGCGGCTACGAGCAGTACTCC. Translation gives CASSPSGTGGYEQYS.

The chain carries TRBV5-6 and TRBJ1-5; D is uncertain. This CDR3 has 13 amino acids. V was cut by 0 bases and J by 7 bases, with 8 bases left in between. Germline values: CDR1 SGHDT, CDR2 YYEEEE. The CDR3 region has the DNA TGTGCCAGCAGCTTGGGCCACTGGCAGCCCCAGCATTTT. Its protein product is CASSLGHWQPQHF.

This clonotype has more than one count but fewer than ten. The gene calls are TRBV18 and TRBJ2-4; D might be TRBD2 (6 bases). V shed 2 bases and J shed 3 bases, with 17 bases lying between them. The CDR3 length is 17 residues. Germline V gene lookup returns CDR1 KGHSH and CDR2 LQKENI. CDR3 coding DNA: TGTGCCAGCTCACCATTACGTAGCGGAGCTGGCAAAAACATTCAGTACTTC. Encoded protein: CASSPLRSGAGKNIQYF.

Notes on this clonotype: Because the CDR3 is missing its conserved closing phenylalanine or tryptophan, this is likely a read error. J is TRBJ1-1 and V is TRBV9; D not resolved. With 1 base removed from V and 1 base from J, the gap between germline ends came to 5 bases. The germline V gene has CDR1 SGDLS and CDR2 YYNGEE. There are 13 residues in the CDR3. For the CDR3, the DNA is TGTGCCAGCAGCGTATCGGGGAACACTGAAGCTTTCTTA. Translation gives CASSVSGNTEAFL.

Comments on this clonotype: At one end, the junction sequence differs from germline, possibly due to a read error. V is TRBV6-5 and J is TRBJ2-5; TRBD1 agrees at 9 bases. This CDR3 region has 17 residues. Per germline, CDR1 MNHEY and CDR2 SVGAGI. CDR3 protein: CASSYSTGQGYQVTQYF. Here the CDR3 DNA reads TGTGCCAGCAGTTACTCGACCGGACAGGGGTACCAAGTGACCCAGTACTTC.

The chain recombines TRBV6-4 with TRBJ1-4; 9 bases align to TRBD1. Germline V CDR1 and CDR2: MRHNA, SNTAGT. The V gene end was trimmed by 7 bases and the J gene end by 7 bases; junction bases not matched to a gene: 13. The CDR3 loop spans 16 amino acids. The CDR3 spells CASNHFPGQGSEKLFF. The CDR3 DNA is TGTGCCAGCAACCACTTCCCGGGACAGGGCAGTGAAAAACTGTTTTTT.

Details on this clonotype: Sequence at one end of the junction differs from germline and may be a read error. V gene TRBV3-1 combines with J gene TRBJ1-2; D is undetermined. This CDR3 is 15 amino acids long. Germline values: CDR1 LGHDT, CDR2 YNNKEL (reference sequence). CDR3 region: CASCQEYEQRRGYTF. The CDR3 nucleotides are TGTGCCAGCTGCCAAGAATACGAGCAGAGGAGGGGCTACACCTTC. Variable domain in full (rest from reference TRBV3-1 and TRBJ1-2): DTAVSQTPKYLVTQMGNDKSIKCEQNLGHDTMYWYKQDSKKFLKIMFSYNNKELIINETVPNRFSPKSPDKAHLNLHINSLELGDSAVYFCASCQEYEQRRGYTFGSGTRLTVV.

This clonotype has a handful of counts. V usage is TRBV20-1 and J usage is TRBJ2-6; tentative D call: TRBD1 (6 bases). Germline CDR1 and CDR2: DFQATT and SNEGSKA (reference sequence). The CDR3 contains 15 residues. CDR3 loop: CSTLGALFGANVLTF. Here the CDR3 DNA reads TGCAGCACCCTGGGGGCCCTCTTTGGGGCCAACGTCCTGACTTTC.

Details on this clonotype: The limits of the CDR3 on the DNA are not certain, so only TCRdb's listed CDR3 is given. The rearrangement links TRBV5-3 to TRBJ2-7; the DNA was not used to check the table's D call, TRBD2. TRBV5-3 counts as an open reading frame of uncertain function. The CDR3 totals 17 residues, both ends included. The CDR3 sequence is CASSKPGLAGYSCERYF.

The genes are TRBV24-1 and TRBJ2-1, with 7 positions matching TRBD2. Germline V gene data show CDR1 as KGHDR and CDR2 as SFDVKD. V lost 3 bases, J lost 5 bases, and 9 bases stayed unmatched. This CDR3 region has 16 residues. CDR3 DNA sequence: TGTGCCACCAGTGATCCCGGGACTACCAACCACAATGAGCAGTTCTTC. Amino acids: CATSDPGTTNHNEQFF.

V gene TRBV19 combines with J gene TRBJ2-3, with D uncertain. Trimming cost V 7 bases and J 8 bases, with 16 bases left between them. CDR1 is LNHDA, CDR2 SQIVND, per germline (reference sequence). CDR3 length equals 13 residues. CDR3 sequence (DNA): TGTGCCAGTACGGCGGACCGATCCGGTACGCAGTATTTT. It translates to CASTADRSGTQYF. The variable domain in full, completed from reference TRBV19 and TRBJ2-3, reads DGGITQSPKYLFRKEGQNVTLSCEQNLNHDAMYWYRQDPGQGLRLIYYSQIVNDFQKGDIAEGYSVSREKKESFPLTVTSAQKNPTAFYLCASTADRSGTQYFGPGTRLTVL.

The gene calls are TRBV28 and TRBJ2-6; D is uncertain. The germline gives CDR1 MDHEN, CDR2 SYDVKM. V was pared by 2 bases and J by 0 bases, with 14 bases between. This CDR3 is 18 amino acids long. In DNA, the CDR3 is TGTGCCAGCAGTTTACTCCGATACCCGAGCTCTGGGGCCAACGTCCTGACTTTC. Translating it yields CASSLLRYPSSGANVLTF. The complete variable domain, with remaining parts taken from reference TRBV28 and TRBJ2-6, reads DVKVTQSSRYLVKRTGEKVFLECVQDMDHENMFWYRQDPGLGLRLIYFSYDVKMKEKGDIPEGYSVSREKKERFSLILESASTNQTSMYLCASSLLRYPSSGANVLTFGAGSRLTVL.

This clonotype was detected a few times. The rearrangement joins TRBV20-1 to TRBJ2-7; the match to TRBD1 covers 9 bases. Trimming removed 0 bases from V and 2 bases from J; junction bases left unmatched: 5. Germline V gives CDR1 DFQATT, CDR2 SNEGSKA (reference sequence). The CDR3 loop spans 15 amino acids. The CDR3 reads CSARDWGTGTYEQYF. In DNA, the CDR3 is TGCAGTGCTAGAGATTGGGGGACAGGGACCTACGAGCAGTACTTC.

V is TRBV28 and J is TRBJ2-1; D is ambiguous. V was shortened by 5 bases and J by 10 bases, with 9 bases between the two germline ends. The germline gives CDR1 MDHEN, CDR2 SYDVKM. The length of the CDR3 is 11 residues. CDR3 protein: CASSRRWEQFF. The CDR3 DNA sequence: TGTGCCAGCAGTCGTCGATGGGAGCAGTTCTTC.

In the case of this clonotype: One base away lies a much larger clone, so this may be a sequencing read error. The chain uses TRBV2 and TRBJ2-6; 8 bases are a match to TRBD1. The CDR3 consists of 18 residues. Germline CDR1 reads SNHLY; CDR2 reads FYNNEI. The CDR3, as DNA: TGTGCCAGCAGTGAAACTTTGACAGGGGATTCCGGGGCCAACGTCCTGGCTTTC. It translates to CASSETLTGDSGANVLAF. The complete variable domain, with remaining parts taken from reference TRBV2 and TRBJ2-6, reads EPEVTQTPSHQVTQMGQEVILRCVPISNHLYFYWYRQILGQKVEFLVSFYNNEISEKSEIFDDQFSVERPDGSNFTLKIRSTKLEDSAMYFCASSETLTGDSGANVLAFGAGSRLTVL.

Many counts were recorded for this clonotype. V gene TRBV12-3 or TRBV12-4 combines with J gene TRBJ1-5, with no clear D. This CDR3 has 13 residues. V gave up 4 bases and J gave up 1 base, with 5 bases separating them. CDR3 residues: CASSYLSNQPQHF. CDR3 sequence (DNA): TGTGCCAGCAGTTACCTCAGCAATCAGCCCCAGCATTTT.

A remark on this clonotype: A read error may be the cause here, since a much bigger clone is one base away. This CDR3 is missing its conserved last phenylalanine or tryptophan, likely due to a read error. The chain couples TRBV7-2 to TRBJ1-1; 7 bases are shared with TRBD1. Germline CDR1 reads SGHTA; CDR2 reads FQGNSA. The CDR3 extends over 19 amino acids. The junction had 13 bases not matched to a gene; V was cut back by 0 bases and J by 0 bases. The CDR3 nucleotides are TGTGCCAGCAGCTTAGCGGGACAGAGATACAGAGTCATGAACACTGAAGCTTTCTTA. Translated: CASSLAGQRYRVMNTEAFL.

There are many counts of this clonotype. This sequence joins TRBV7-6 and TRBJ1-5; D is unclear. CDR3 length: 14 residues. V was trimmed by 5 bases and J by 4 bases, leaving 12 bases between them. The germline gives CDR1 SGHVS, CDR2 FNYEAQ. The CDR3 is CASSTGEWNQPQHF. The CDR3 region has the DNA TGTGCCAGCAGCACGGGAGAATGGAATCAGCCCCAGCATTTT.

The chain links TRBV28 to TRBJ2-5, with D possibly being TRBD2 (6 bases). Germline loops: CDR1 MDHEN, CDR2 SYDVKM. This CDR3 region has 14 residues. Trimming removed 5 bases at V and 4 bases at J, with 14 bases between. The CDR3 DNA reads as TGTGCCAGCAGTATAGCGGAGGGGTTAGAGACCCAGTACTTC. Translated: CASSIAEGLETQYF.

This clonotype was observed a few times. A read error may account for a junction end that differs from germline. This chain joins TRBV28 and TRBJ2-7; TRBD2 agrees at 7 bases. This CDR3 comprises 16 residues. CDR1 and CDR2 from the germline V gene are MDHEN and SYDVKM. This chain's CDR3 is CASSFFPASGGYGQYF. The CDR3 DNA is TGTGCCAGCAGTTTCTTTCCGGCTAGCGGAGGCTACGGGCAGTACTTC.

The V and J genes are TRBV5-6 and TRBJ1-1, with 7 positions matching TRBD1. J gave up 5 bases and V 4 bases, and 17 bases lay outside the gene matches. There are 17 residues in the CDR3. From germline, CDR1 is SGHDT and CDR2 YYEEEE. CDR3 region: CASSPWGLPGGHTEAFF. CDR3 nucleotide sequence: TGTGCCAGCAGCCCTTGGGGCTTGCCAGGGGGGCATACTGAAGCTTTCTTT.